This is a list of T cell receptor beta chains from one sample in a study of CD8 T cells in ankylosing spondylitis. TCRdb analysed the 5' RACE reads with MiXCR anew, one entry per CDR3 protein. The sample includes 30,000 to 45,000 distinct CDR3 sequences, around 6.2% of them seen just once. The sample comprised blood, either unsorted or a sorted T cell fraction (not recorded which). All receptors come from a male donor with ankylosing spondylitis or in good health (not recorded which). Both conserved end residues are trimmed from each CDR3. The order of the fields is CDR3 protein, V gene, CDR3 length, J gene.

cdr3_aa: ATSDSGPGANVLT
v_call: TRBV24-1
cdr3_length: 13
j_call: TRBJ2-6

cdr3_aa: ASSLQGREQF
v_call: TRBV5-1
cdr3_length: 10
j_call: TRBJ2-1

cdr3_aa: ASSIRDNNQPQH
v_call: TRBV19
cdr3_length: 12
j_call: TRBJ1-5

cdr3_aa: ASSPAGQALRNEQF
v_call: TRBV5-1
cdr3_length: 14
j_call: TRBJ2-1

cdr3_aa: ASSPLRPDPWDTEAF
v_call: TRBV21-1
cdr3_length: 15
j_call: TRBJ1-1

cdr3_aa: ASSQDGVEEKLF
v_call: TRBV4-1
cdr3_length: 12
j_call: TRBJ1-4

cdr3_aa: ASSSGTASLSYGQF
v_call: TRBV12-3/TRBV12-4
cdr3_length: 14
j_call: TRBJ2-1

cdr3_aa: ASSPLGTEAF
v_call: TRBV28
cdr3_length: 10
j_call: TRBJ1-1

cdr3_aa: SAKPLAGGSTGELF
v_call: TRBV20-1
cdr3_length: 14
j_call: TRBJ2-2

cdr3_aa: SARQGAGELF
v_call: TRBV20-1
cdr3_length: 10
j_call: TRBJ2-2

cdr3_aa: ASKWGRGSGGYT
v_call: TRBV6-2/TRBV6-3
cdr3_length: 12
j_call: TRBJ1-2

cdr3_aa: ASSLGPELAGTYEQY
v_call: TRBV5-1
cdr3_length: 15
j_call: TRBJ2-7

cdr3_aa: ASSLAQTGGKYGYT
v_call: TRBV7-9
cdr3_length: 14
j_call: TRBJ1-2

cdr3_aa: ASSWGDRGRNEKLF
v_call: TRBV5-1
cdr3_length: 14
j_call: TRBJ1-4

cdr3_aa: SAPSPGRGRIDGYT
v_call: TRBV20-1
cdr3_length: 14
j_call: TRBJ1-2

cdr3_aa: ASSQDGLAGAEEQF
v_call: TRBV4-3
cdr3_length: 14
j_call: TRBJ2-1

cdr3_aa: ASSLGRTNEQF
v_call: TRBV12-3/TRBV12-4
cdr3_length: 11
j_call: TRBJ2-1

cdr3_aa: SARSSGDYNEQF
v_call: TRBV20-1
cdr3_length: 12
j_call: TRBJ2-1

cdr3_aa: ASSSRTSGGAHEQF
v_call: TRBV5-5
cdr3_length: 14
j_call: TRBJ2-1

cdr3_aa: ASSLEEMNTEAF
v_call: TRBV5-1
cdr3_length: 12
j_call: TRBJ1-1

cdr3_aa: SVEGGGWEQETQY
v_call: TRBV29-1
cdr3_length: 13
j_call: TRBJ2-5

cdr3_aa: ASSQAAAGDQTTGELF
v_call: TRBV4-3
cdr3_length: 16
j_call: TRBJ2-2

cdr3_aa: ASSQDGGLSTDTQY
v_call: TRBV4-2
cdr3_length: 14
j_call: TRBJ2-3

cdr3_aa: ASSQQGGYTEAF
v_call: TRBV12-3/TRBV12-4
cdr3_length: 12
j_call: TRBJ1-1

cdr3_aa: ASSINQNTEAF
v_call: TRBV19
cdr3_length: 11
j_call: TRBJ1-1

cdr3_aa: ASSSPERYEQY
v_call: TRBV7-9
cdr3_length: 11
j_call: TRBJ2-7

cdr3_aa: ASSGRPGLASTDTQY
v_call: TRBV5-1
cdr3_length: 15
j_call: TRBJ2-3

cdr3_aa: ATSRVNRGNQPQH
v_call: TRBV15
cdr3_length: 13
j_call: TRBJ1-5

cdr3_aa: SARSRRQGARGTQY
v_call: TRBV20-1
cdr3_length: 14
j_call: TRBJ2-5

cdr3_aa: ASSFGGGLSSPLH
v_call: TRBV7-9
cdr3_length: 13
j_call: TRBJ1-6

cdr3_aa: ASRPAGGETQY
v_call: TRBV12-3/TRBV12-4
cdr3_length: 11
j_call: TRBJ2-5

cdr3_aa: ASSRPGQGYYEQY
v_call: TRBV13
cdr3_length: 13
j_call: TRBJ2-7

cdr3_aa: ATSQTGSYEQY
v_call: TRBV24-1
cdr3_length: 11
j_call: TRBJ2-7

cdr3_aa: ASSLVGTSTDTQY
v_call: TRBV5-1
cdr3_length: 13
j_call: TRBJ2-3

cdr3_aa: ASSLSPLAGIQY
v_call: TRBV12-3/TRBV12-4
cdr3_length: 12
j_call: TRBJ2-4

cdr3_aa: SVDDGGTDTQY
v_call: TRBV29-1
cdr3_length: 11
j_call: TRBJ2-3

cdr3_aa: ASSFTVTDEQY
v_call: TRBV7-3
cdr3_length: 11
j_call: TRBJ2-7

cdr3_aa: ASSVREYEQY
v_call: TRBV7-9
cdr3_length: 10
j_call: TRBJ2-7

cdr3_aa: ASSYSNPGDGYT
v_call: TRBV6-2/TRBV6-3
cdr3_length: 12
j_call: TRBJ1-2

cdr3_aa: ASSNPLGRATDTQY
v_call: TRBV7-9
cdr3_length: 14
j_call: TRBJ2-3

cdr3_aa: SVRGRVREGSDGYT
v_call: TRBV29-1
cdr3_length: 14
j_call: TRBJ1-2

cdr3_aa: ASSRGNTEAF
v_call: TRBV5-1
cdr3_length: 10
j_call: TRBJ1-1

cdr3_aa: ASSLDWAGATEAF
v_call: TRBV11-2
cdr3_length: 13
j_call: TRBJ1-1

cdr3_aa: AYHRGRTKGTEAF
v_call: TRBV30
cdr3_length: 13
j_call: TRBJ1-1

cdr3_aa: ASNLLGPQNIQY
v_call: TRBV6-2/TRBV6-3
cdr3_length: 12
j_call: TRBJ2-4

cdr3_aa: ASSQQPNTEAF
v_call: TRBV3-1
cdr3_length: 11
j_call: TRBJ1-1

cdr3_aa: SARVTGMGELF
v_call: TRBV20-1
cdr3_length: 11
j_call: TRBJ2-2

cdr3_aa: ASSGRDNSYEQY
v_call: TRBV9
cdr3_length: 12
j_call: TRBJ2-7

cdr3_aa: ASSEALEPQH
v_call: TRBV2
cdr3_length: 10
j_call: TRBJ1-5

cdr3_aa: ASRSGTGNGYT
v_call: TRBV6-2/TRBV6-3
cdr3_length: 11
j_call: TRBJ1-2

cdr3_aa: ASSWESSGEAF
v_call: TRBV5-5
cdr3_length: 11
j_call: TRBJ1-1

cdr3_aa: ASSVGGEQF
v_call: TRBV12-3/TRBV12-4
cdr3_length: 9
j_call: TRBJ2-1

cdr3_aa: ASSHRDTTYNEQF
v_call: TRBV14
cdr3_length: 13
j_call: TRBJ2-1

cdr3_aa: ASSLRGSYEQY
v_call: TRBV7-9
cdr3_length: 11
j_call: TRBJ2-7

cdr3_aa: ASSPRGLAGGSSSYNEQF
v_call: TRBV27
cdr3_length: 18
j_call: TRBJ2-1

cdr3_aa: ASSVGETESGYT
v_call: TRBV5-1
cdr3_length: 12
j_call: TRBJ1-2

cdr3_aa: ASSQEVAGAGTGELF
v_call: TRBV4-2
cdr3_length: 15
j_call: TRBJ2-2